The rows below give T cell receptor beta chains drawn from one sample of a study of blood T cell repertoires in COVID-19. Generated by immunoSEQ multiplex PCR, the TCRdb table keeps only in-frame clones and is missing some. Seen here are about 280,000 clones, about 80% observed once, and the top ten hold 7.5% to 10%. Sample: peripheral blood. All receptors come from a woman aged 50 to 65 who had recovered from COVID-19. Each CDR3 is given with its conserved first and last residue. A D gene is named only where the DNA matches it firmly. Only part of the rows carry a size: once, few, many, or a class if the clone is expanded.

>TRBV28|NA|TRBJ2-5|NA
CASSPVGLETQYF
TGTGCCAGCAGCCCAGTGGGGCTGGAGACCCAGTACTTC
>TRBV13|TRBD2|TRBJ2-1|NA
CASSFTTIQTSGAVNEQFF
TGTGCCAGCAGCTTCACGACCATTCAAACTAGCGGGGCGGTCAATGAGCAGTTCTTC
>TRBV28|TRBD1|TRBJ2-7|NA
CAVSHRQGHEQYF
TGTGCAGTTTCCCACAGACAGGGTCACGAGCAGTACTTC
>TRBV2|TRBD2|TRBJ2-7|NA
CASGVAGGLGEQYF
TGTGCCAGCGGGGTAGCGGGAGGGCTCGGCGAGCAGTACTTC
>TRBV23-1|NA|TRBJ2-1|NA
CASSQSLTGSHYNEQFF
TGCGCCAGCAGTCAATCCCTTACCGGGAGTCACTACAATGAGCAGTTCTTC
>TRBV7-2|NA|TRBJ2-1|few
CASSLEPGSYNEQFF
TGTGCCAGCAGCTTAGAACCGGGCTCCTACAATGAGCAGTTCTTC
>TRBV7-3|NA|TRBJ1-2|NA
CASSSSRGGYTF
TGTGCCAGCAGCTCCTCCCGGGGTGGCTACACCTTC
>TRBV25-1|TRBD2|TRBJ2-1|NA
CASTPVAGTSSYNEQFF
TGTGCCAGCACCCCCGTAGCGGGAACATCATCCTACAATGAGCAGTTCTTC
>TRBV7-3|TRBD2|TRBJ2-7|NA
CASSPLAGGPYEQYF
TGTGCCAGCAGCCCTCTAGCGGGGGGTCCCTACGAGCAGTACTTC
>TRBV10-3|TRBD1|TRBJ1-1|NA
CAISDGRGRKNTEAFF
TGTGCCATCAGTGATGGCAGGGGGCGAAAGAACACTGAAGCTTTCTTT
>TRBV4-2|NA|TRBJ1-2|NA
CASSQDSGGIYGYTF
TGTGCCAGCAGCCAAGATTCTGGCGGAATCTATGGCTACACCTTC